A single sample is the source of the 22 T cell receptor beta chains below, sequenced in a study of shared clonotypes between healthy human individuals. The repertoire was sequenced with immunoSEQ multiplex PCR; TCRdb's copy has only in-frame clones and lacks some. The table records about 2.4 million clones, over 85% of them present only once. The sequenced sample was naive CD4+ T cells sorted from blood. Subset given: CD45RA+ positively selected. These receptors were taken from a man younger than 35 in good health.

This clone was seen just once. The rearrangement links TRBV5-6 to TRBJ1-5; D not resolved. This CDR3 spans 17 amino acids. The germline V gene encodes CDR1 SGHDT and CDR2 YYEEEE. Between the trimmed V and J ends, which lost 3 bases and 0 bases, there was a span of 16 bases. The CDR3 bases are TGTGCCAGCAGCTCCGGACCCGGTAGGTATAGCAATCAGCCCCAGCATTTT. Translating it yields CASSSGPGRYSNQPQHF. Complete variable domain (other parts from reference TRBV5-6 and TRBJ1-5): DAGVTQSPTHLIKTRGQQVTLRCSPKSGHDTVSWYQQALGQGPQFIFQYYEEEERQRGNFPDRFSGHQFPNYSSELNVNALLLGDSALYLCASSSGPGRYSNQPQHFGDGTRLSIL.

The chain has TRBV2 and TRBJ2-7; TRBD2 might be the D (5 bases). The V end lost 6 bases, the J end lost 0 bases, and 12 bases lay between the germline ends. CDR1 is SNHLY, CDR2 FYNNEI, per germline. This CDR3 is 14 amino acids long. The CDR3, as DNA: TGTGCCAGCAGAGAGGGCATTACCTCCTACGAGCAGTACTTC. It is translated as CASREGITSYEQYF.

This clone was counted once. The chain carries TRBV7-9 and TRBJ2-5; 8 nucleotides match TRBD1. Germline lookup yields CDR1 SEHNR and CDR2 FQNEAQ (reference sequence). With 1 base clipped from V and 0 bases from J, the junction kept 1 base outside the gene matches. The CDR3 is made up of 15 amino acids. CDR3 in DNA: TGTGCCAGCAGCTTAGGGACAGGGCACCAAGAGACCCAGTACTTC. It is translated as CASSLGTGHQETQYF.

The rearrangement links TRBV7-2 to TRBJ1-2; the D is unclear. Per germline, CDR1 SGHTA and CDR2 FQGNSA. V lost 5 bases and J 4 bases, leaving 17 bases between the germline ends. CDR3 size: 15 residues. CDR3: CASSLSRPPVYGYTF. The DNA for the CDR3 is TGTGCCAGCAGCCTTAGCAGGCCGCCAGTCTATGGCTACACCTTC.

This chain links TRBV5-1 with TRBJ2-7, with TRBD1 matching 9 bases. The junction had 6 bases not matched to a gene; V was cut back by 3 bases and J by 5 bases. CDR1 and CDR2 from the germline V gene are SGHRS and YFSETQ. The CDR3 extends over 14 amino acids. The CDR3 DNA reads as TGCGCCAGCAGCTGGAGGGACAGGGAGGACGAGCAGTACTTC. The encoded protein is CASSWRDREDEQYF.

V is TRBV10-3 and J is TRBJ2-7; D call uncertain. This CDR3 is 13 amino acids long. V gave up 3 bases and J gave up 6 bases, with 12 bases separating them. Germline V lookup: CDR1 ENHRY, CDR2 SYGVKD. CDR3 coding DNA: TGTGCCATCAGTGATCGGACGAGCTCCGAGCAGTACTTC. This gives the protein CAISDRTSSEQYF.

The chain combines TRBV2 with TRBJ1-5; 7 bases line up with TRBD1. Germline loops: CDR1 SNHLY, CDR2 FYNNEI. CDR3 size: 16 residues. With 4 bases clipped from V and 3 bases from J, the junction kept 9 bases outside the gene matches. Written as DNA, the CDR3 is TGTGCCAGCAGTGGACAGGGTGGGGGCCCCAATCAGCCCCAGCATTTT. It is translated as CASSGQGGGPNQPQHF. The complete variable domain, with remaining parts taken from reference TRBV2 and TRBJ1-5, reads EPEVTQTPSHQVTQMGQEVILRCVPISNHLYFYWYRQILGQKVEFLVSFYNNEISEKSEIFDDQFSVERPDGSNFTLKIRSTKLEDSAMYFCASSGQGGGPNQPQHFGDGTRLSIL.

The chain recombines TRBV4-1 with TRBJ1-2; D is possibly TRBD1 (6 bases). The CDR3 runs to 17 residues. V lost 0 bases and J lost 4, with 18 bases in between. Germline-derived CDR1 and CDR2 are MGHRA and YSYEKL. For the CDR3, the DNA is TGCGCCAGCAGCCAAGAGCCAGGAACCCTAGGGGGCTATGGCTACACCTTC. Amino acids: CASSQEPGTLGGYGYTF.

The rearrangement uses TRBV21-1 and TRBJ1-5. TRBV21-1 is a pseudogene. The length of the CDR3 is 16 residues. The CDR3 DNA is TGTGCCAGCAGCCCAAACCGGGGGACAAGCAATCAGCCCCAGCATTTT. The encoded protein is CASSPNRGTSNQPQHF.

This chain links TRBV28 with TRBJ2-7; tentative D call: TRBD2 (7 bases). V lost 7 bases, J lost 3 bases, and 10 bases lay in between. The CDR3 loop spans 12 amino acids. Germline CDR1 reads MDHEN; CDR2 reads SYDVKM. CDR3 in amino acids: CASNREGYEQYF. CDR3 in DNA: TGTGCCAGCAACAGGGAGGGCTACGAGCAGTACTTC.

On this clone: Its ends do not fully match the called genes, so a read error is possible. The chain has TRBV5-1 and TRBJ2-3, with D perhaps matching TRBD2 (5 bases). This CDR3 contains 14 residues. Germline-derived CDR1 and CDR2 are SGHRS and YFSETQ. CDR3 protein: CASTLRVGGDTQYF. The DNA of the CDR3 is TGCGCCAGCACCTTGCGGGTCGGCGGTGATACGCAGTATTTT.

The chain has TRBV28 and TRBJ1-2, with a tentative D call TRBD1 (5 bases). Trimming took 11 bases from V and 1 from J, leaving 11 bases between them. The CDR3 loop spans 12 amino acids. From germline, CDR1 is MDHEN and CDR2 SYDVKM. The CDR3 region is CASDSFNYGYTF. For the CDR3, the DNA is TGTGCCTCTGACAGTTTTAACTATGGCTACACCTTC.

The V call is TRBV19, the J call TRBJ1-2; D gene ambiguous. Per germline, CDR1 LNHDA and CDR2 SQIVND (reference sequence). The CDR3 spans 14 residues. Trimming cost V 5 bases and J 4 bases, with 14 bases left between them. The CDR3 sequence: CASSAPQETYGYTF. The DNA of the CDR3 is TGTGCCAGTAGTGCCCCCCAGGAGACCTATGGCTACACCTTC.

The V gene is TRBV27, the J gene TRBJ1-5, with D unclear. Trimming left V 5 bases short and J 1 base short, with 15 bases between. The CDR3 runs to 16 residues. The germline gives CDR1 MNHEY, CDR2 SMNVEV (reference sequence). The CDR3 bases are TGTGCCAGCAGTCCGCTCCGGACCGAGAGCAATCAGCCCCAGCATTTT. It specifies CASSPLRTESNQPQHF.

The rearrangement joins TRBV11-2 to TRBJ2-2, with 12 nucleotides matching TRBD2. The CDR3 extends over 17 amino acids. V dropped 5 bases and J dropped 4; count of bases not matched to a gene: 8. In germline, CDR1 is SGHAT, CDR2 FQNNGV. The CDR3 protein is CASSKALAGGGTGELFF. In nucleotides, the CDR3 is TGTGCCAGCAGCAAGGCTCTAGCGGGAGGGGGCACCGGGGAGCTGTTTTTT.

This clone was detected only once. The rearrangement joins TRBV10-3 to TRBJ2-4; TRBD1 aligns across 8 bases. V trimming: 11 bases; J trimming: 7 bases; junction bases outside the gene matches: 10. The CDR3 spans 13 residues. Germline V lookup: CDR1 ENHRY, CDR2 SYGVKD. This CDR3 reads CAALDRVKNIQYF. Here the CDR3 DNA reads TGTGCCGCCTTGGACAGGGTTAAGAACATTCAGTACTTC.

V usage is TRBV12-5 and J usage is TRBJ1-2; the match to TRBD1 covers 7 bases. The CDR3 has 14 residues. The germline CDR1 and CDR2 sequences are LGHNT and FRNRAP. V dropped 4 bases and J dropped 4; count of bases not matched to a gene: 6. The CDR3 DNA reads TGTGCTAGTGGTTCGATGACAGGGATCTATGGCTACACCTTC. Amino acids: CASGSMTGIYGYTF. Full variable domain (remainder filled in from reference TRBV12-5 and TRBJ1-2): DARVTQTPRHKVTEMGQEVTMRCQPILGHNTVFWYRQTMMQGLELLAYFRNRAPLDDSGMPKDRFSAEMPDATLATLKIQPSEPRDSAVYFCASGSMTGIYGYTFGSGTRLTVV.

Only one count was recorded for this clone. The V call is TRBV6-1, the J call TRBJ2-2, with no clear D. The CDR3 runs 12 residues. Germline CDR1 is MNHNS and CDR2 is SASEGT. V was cut by 2 bases and J by 13 bases, with 11 bases left in between. CDR3: CASSEWLKGLFF. CDR3 sequence (DNA): TGTGCCAGCAGTGAATGGCTGAAGGGGCTGTTTTTT.

The CDR3 DNA follows: TGTGCCAGCAGTAGGCCGGAGGACGTCTACGAGCAGTACTTC. Translated: CASSRPEDVYEQYF. The V and J genes are TRBV25-1 and TRBJ2-7; D may be TRBD2 (5 bases). Germline V CDR1 and CDR2: MGHDK, SYGVNS. The CDR3 loop spans 14 amino acids. V was cut by 5 bases and J by 3 bases, with 14 bases left in between.

The gene calls are TRBV5-1 and TRBJ2-3; perhaps TRBD2 as D (5 bases). This CDR3 is 15 amino acids long. The ends were cut back, 4 bases at V and 2 bases at J, with 14 bases in the middle. Germline-derived CDR1 and CDR2 are SGHRS and YFSETQ. CDR3 sequence: CASSPGRGFTDTQYF. DNA for the CDR3: TGCGCCAGCAGCCCTGGCCGGGGATTCACAGATACGCAGTATTTT.

The count of this clone is one. Other DNA sequences from this sample encode an identical CDR3 as well. The rearrangement uses TRBV7-9 and TRBJ2-1; TRBD1 aligns across 8 bases. CDR1 SEHNR and CDR2 FQNEAQ come from the germline V gene (reference sequence). Unmatched junction bases numbered 6, after V lost 6 bases and J lost 2 bases. The CDR3 is 15 residues long. CDR3 DNA: TGTGCCAGCAGTCGAGACAGGGGAACCTACAATGAGCAGTTCTTC. Protein sequence: CASSRDRGTYNEQFF.

The chain has TRBV7-2 and TRBJ2-1, with D unclear. This CDR3 is built from 11 residues. V shed 5 bases and J shed 8 bases, with 7 bases lying between them. Germline V CDR1 and CDR2: SGHTA, FQGNSA. The CDR3 loop is CASSQAHEQFF. The CDR3 DNA reads as TGTGCCAGCAGCCAGGCCCATGAGCAGTTCTTC.